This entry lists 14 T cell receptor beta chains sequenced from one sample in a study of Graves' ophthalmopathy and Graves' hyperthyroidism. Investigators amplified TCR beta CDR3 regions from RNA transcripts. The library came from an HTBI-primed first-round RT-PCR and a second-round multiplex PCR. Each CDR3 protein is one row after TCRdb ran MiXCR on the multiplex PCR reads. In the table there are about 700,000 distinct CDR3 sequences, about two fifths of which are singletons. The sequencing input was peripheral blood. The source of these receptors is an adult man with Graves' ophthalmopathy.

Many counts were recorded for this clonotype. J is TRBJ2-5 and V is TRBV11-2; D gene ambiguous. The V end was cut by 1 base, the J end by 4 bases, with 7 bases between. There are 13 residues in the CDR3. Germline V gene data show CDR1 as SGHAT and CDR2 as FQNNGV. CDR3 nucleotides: TGTGCCAGCAGCTTAGTTACTCGAGAGACCCAGTACTTC. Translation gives CASSLVTRETQYF.

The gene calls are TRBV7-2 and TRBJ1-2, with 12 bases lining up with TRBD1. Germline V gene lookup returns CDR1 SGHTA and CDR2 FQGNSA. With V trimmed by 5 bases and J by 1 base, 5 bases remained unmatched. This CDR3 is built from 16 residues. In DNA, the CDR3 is TGTGCCAGCAGCCAGGGACAGGGGGCGAATAACTATGGCTACACCTTC. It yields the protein CASSQGQGANNYGYTF. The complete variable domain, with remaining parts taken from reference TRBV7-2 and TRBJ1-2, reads GAGVSQSPSNKVTEKGKDVELRCDPISGHTALYWYRQSLGQGLEFLIYFQGNSAPDKSGLPSDRFSAERTGGSVSTLTIQRTQQEDSAVYLCASSQGQGANNYGYTFGSGTRLTVV.

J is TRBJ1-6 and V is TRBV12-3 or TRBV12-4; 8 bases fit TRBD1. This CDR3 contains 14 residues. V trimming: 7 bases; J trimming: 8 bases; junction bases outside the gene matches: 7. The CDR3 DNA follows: TGTGCCAGCAAGCGGGACAGGACGGATTCACCCCTCCACTTT. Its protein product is CASKRDRTDSPLHF.

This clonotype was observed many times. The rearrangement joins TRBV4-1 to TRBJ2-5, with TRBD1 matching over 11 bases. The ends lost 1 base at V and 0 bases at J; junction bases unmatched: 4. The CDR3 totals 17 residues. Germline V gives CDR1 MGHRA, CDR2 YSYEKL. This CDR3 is CASSQVGTGGYQETQYF. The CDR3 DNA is TGCGCCAGCAGCCAAGTCGGGACAGGGGGGTACCAAGAGACCCAGTACTTC.

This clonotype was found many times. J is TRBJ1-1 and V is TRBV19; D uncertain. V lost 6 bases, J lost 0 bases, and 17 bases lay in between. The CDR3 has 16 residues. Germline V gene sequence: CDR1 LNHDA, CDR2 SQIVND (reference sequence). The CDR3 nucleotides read TGTGCCAGTAGGACCGGGCATTTCGTCATGAACACTGAAGCTTTCTTT. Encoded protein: CASRTGHFVMNTEAFF.

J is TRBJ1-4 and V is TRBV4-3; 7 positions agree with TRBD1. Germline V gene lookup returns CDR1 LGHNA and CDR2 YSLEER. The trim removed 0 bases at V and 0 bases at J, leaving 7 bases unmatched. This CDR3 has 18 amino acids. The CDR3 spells CASSQDRQGPTTNEKLFF. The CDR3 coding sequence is TGCGCCAGCAGCCAAGATCGACAGGGCCCCACAACTAATGAAAAACTGTTTTTT.

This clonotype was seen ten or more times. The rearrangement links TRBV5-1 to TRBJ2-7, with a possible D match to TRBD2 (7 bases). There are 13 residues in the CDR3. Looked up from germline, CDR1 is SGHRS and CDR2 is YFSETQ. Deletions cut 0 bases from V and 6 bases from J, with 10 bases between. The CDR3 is CASSLVGGLEQYF. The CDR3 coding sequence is TGCGCCAGCAGCTTGGTCGGGGGGCTCGAGCAGTACTTC.

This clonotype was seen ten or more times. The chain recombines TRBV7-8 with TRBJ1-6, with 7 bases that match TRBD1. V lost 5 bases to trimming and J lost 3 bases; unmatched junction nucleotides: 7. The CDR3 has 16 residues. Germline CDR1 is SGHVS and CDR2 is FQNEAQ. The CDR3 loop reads CASSVWTGRYNSPLHF. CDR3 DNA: TGTGCCAGCAGCGTGTGGACAGGCCGCTATAATTCACCCCTCCACTTT.

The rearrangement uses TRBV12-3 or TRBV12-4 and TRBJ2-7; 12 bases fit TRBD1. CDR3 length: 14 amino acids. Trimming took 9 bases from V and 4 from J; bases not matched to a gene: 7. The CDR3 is CARDRDRGRYEQYF. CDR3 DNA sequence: TGTGCCAGGGACCGGGACAGGGGGCGGTACGAGCAGTACTTC.

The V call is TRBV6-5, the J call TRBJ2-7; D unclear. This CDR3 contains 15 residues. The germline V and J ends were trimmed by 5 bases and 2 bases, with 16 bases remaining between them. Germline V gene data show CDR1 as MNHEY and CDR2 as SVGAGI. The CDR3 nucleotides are TGTGCCAGCAGTGAAGAAGGGATTCCCCCCTACGAGCAGTACTTC. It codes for CASSEEGIPPYEQYF.

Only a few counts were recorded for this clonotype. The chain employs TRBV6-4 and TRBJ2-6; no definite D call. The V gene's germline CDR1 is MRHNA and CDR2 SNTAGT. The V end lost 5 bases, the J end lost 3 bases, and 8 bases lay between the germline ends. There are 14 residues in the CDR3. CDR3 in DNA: TGTGCCAGCAGTTTGGGCTTTGGGGCCAACGTCCTGACTTTC. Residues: CASSLGFGANVLTF.

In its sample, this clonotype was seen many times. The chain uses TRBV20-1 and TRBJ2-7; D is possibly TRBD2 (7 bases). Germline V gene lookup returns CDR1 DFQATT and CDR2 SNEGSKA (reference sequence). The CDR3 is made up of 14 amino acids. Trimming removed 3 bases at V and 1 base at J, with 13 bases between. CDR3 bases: TGCAGTGCTAGCAAGGGGGGGAGGTCCTACGAGCAGTACTTC. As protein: CSASKGGRSYEQYF.

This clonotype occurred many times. CDR3 nucleotides: TGCGCCAGCAGCCAAGGACAGTACTACGAGCAGTACTTC. Its protein is CASSQGQYYEQYF. The chain employs TRBV4-1 and TRBJ2-7, with D perhaps TRBD1 (5 bases). The CDR3 loop spans 13 amino acids. CDR1 MGHRA and CDR2 YSYEKL come from the germline V gene. The V end lost 1 base, the J end lost 3 bases, and 7 bases lay between the germline ends.

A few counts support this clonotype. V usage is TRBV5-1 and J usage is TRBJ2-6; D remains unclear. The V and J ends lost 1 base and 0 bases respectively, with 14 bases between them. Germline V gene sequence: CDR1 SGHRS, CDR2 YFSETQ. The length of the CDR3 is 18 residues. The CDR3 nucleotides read TGCGCCAGCAGCTTGACCTCCTTGTGGGGCTCTGGGGCCAACGTCCTGACTTTC. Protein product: CASSLTSLWGSGANVLTF.